Included here is one T cell receptor (beta chain) sequence, with context. As yet, its antigen is unknown. Produced via immunoSEQ multiplex PCR; TCRdb's table is partial and in-frame only. The sample includes over 100,000 clones, 95% of them seen just once. The data belong to a study of graft-versus-host responses after intestinal transplantation. Study details: Transplants were multivisceral, liver-intestinal, or isolated intestinal.

V was pared by 4 bases and J by 6 bases, with 19 bases between. Per germline, CDR1 SNHLY and CDR2 FYNNEI. The length of the CDR3 is 15 residues. Material: unstimulated CD8+ T cells sorted from spleen or lymph node cells, obtained before intestinal transplant. The chain uses TRBV2 and TRBJ2-7; the D gene is possibly TRBD1 (6 bases). The source is a human donor who received an intestinal transplant. CDR3: CASSASVPGAGEQYF. The CDR3 DNA is TGTGCCAGCAGTGCCTCGGTGCCAGGGGCCGGCGAGCAGTACTTC. Drawing the rest from reference TRBV2 and TRBJ2-7, the complete variable domain is EPEVTQTPSHQVTQMGQEVILRCVPISNHLYFYWYRQILGQKVEFLVSFYNNEISEKSEIFDDQFSVERPDGSNFTLKIRSTKLEDSAMYFCASSASVPGAGEQYFGPGTRLTVT.